This T cell receptor beta chain was observed in a study of blood T cells in healthy people across ages (dated by TCRdb to 2015 to 2017). Regarding the research as a whole: In model experiments, template switching captured about one uniquely barcoded TCR beta cDNA molecule for every two T cells. The donors were divided into four age groups: young (average around 17 years), middle-aged (roughly 42), aged (around 67) and long-lived (roughly 82). Donors of different ages were randomly distributed across sequencing lanes to avoid experimental bias. Using the same blood draw, the study looked at two additional independent replicas of 1 million unique cDNA reads for two donors, one aged 18 to 30 and the other aged 80 or older. Using deep sequencing normalized with unique cDNA molecular identifiers, the study measured how TCR beta repertoire diversity changes with age.

The library was obtained by 5' RACE. Sequencing took place on an Illumina HiSeq 2500. A second PCR of roughly 7 to 12 cycles was performed with a sample-barcoded 5' primer and a J-beta primer mix. Each TCR beta cDNA molecule received a unique molecular identifier from a template-switch 5' adaptor carrying 12 random nucleotides. At least 3 million CDR3-containing paired-end reads were obtained from each sample. The Mint cDNA synthesis kit, primed by a TRBC-specific oligonucleotide, was used to synthesize first-strand cDNA from all RNA. After uracil-DNA glycosylase treatment, a first 18-cycle PCR used universal primers M1SS and BC2_uni_R on all cDNA. On the study's bioinformatics: Normalization of each sample was performed by random selection of 1 million high-quality reads, each carrying a distinct molecular identifier. Instead of being binned into consensus sequences, reads with shared molecular identifiers were discarded. CDR3 identification, clonotype clustering and error correction used MiTCR with a Q25 quality threshold and the strictest error-elimination algorithm. Lower-bound total TCR beta diversity was estimated with a nonparametric unseen species model using Euler transformation. TCRdb applied fastp at Q25 and MiXCR to the public reads, then kept only in-frame beta chains. Entries are consolidated by CDR3 protein sequence, retaining the most common genes and DNA. The V and J calls were not made by the authors but by TCRdb's processing. This sample comprises about 640,000 distinct CDR3 sequences, around 54% of them detected only once. The top ten constitute over 30% of the sample.

The paper's findings and limits, for the study overall: As age increased, observed TCR beta diversity per million T cells dropped in a roughly linear way, and a significant reduction was already evident by age approximately 40. Observed TCR beta diversity correlated strongly with the percentage of naive T cells measured by flow cytometry. Total diversity estimates from one million sequenced T cells were considered lower bounds and underestimates. Because donor CMV infection status was unknown, age-related changes in expanded clonotypes were potentially confounded. Compared with the aged group, more naive CD4+ T cells, fewer expanded clones and increased TCR diversity were shown by the long-lived group, suggesting age selection. Since profiling was done on bulk unsorted PBMCs, naive and antigen-experienced compartments could not be conclusively compared.

Germline trimming: 3 bases from V, 1 base from J; junction bases outside gene matches: 4. CDR1 SGHRS and CDR2 YFSETQ are derived from the germline V gene. Counted from cysteine to phenylalanine, this CDR3 has 15 amino acids. The entry retains the CDR3 DNA only, 45 bases that are in frame from base 1. The roughly 39 donors, aged 6 to 90 years, were systemically healthy Caucasian individuals from Russia. Each donor gave 8 to 10 milliliters of peripheral blood, drawn into EDTA-treated Vacutainer tubes. Ficoll-Paque density-gradient centrifugation was used to isolate PBMCs, with at least 7 million per sample. Total RNA, at least 6 micrograms per sample, was extracted from PBMCs with Trizol reagent. For every donor, flow cytometry on a PBMC aliquot measured the percentage of naive CD45RAhigh/CD27high T cells. Turning to this clonotype: There is no known antigen for this receptor. No much larger clonotype is one base removed from it; base qualities were not supplied.

The receptor comes from a man in his 60s in good health. The rearrangement combines TRBV5-1 with TRBJ2-5; TRBD1 matches 9 bases in the middle. The specimen was blood. The CDR3 is CASSSGTGIQETQYF. The DNA sequence is as follows: TGCGCCAGCAGCTCCGGGACAGGGATCCAAGAGACCCAGTACTTC.